This TCR beta chain originates from a study of blood T cell repertoires in COVID-19 (dated by TCRdb to the early 2020s). A note on the overall study: Samples covering the acute and convalescent phases of COVID-19 were provided by collaborators in the United States, Italy and Spain. The material from the prospective study consisted of cDNA or gDNA derived from T cells, B-cell-depleted T cells, or PBMCs. The dataset comprised deeply sampled blood TCRbeta repertoires from subjects exposed to, actively infected with, or recovered from COVID-19. A freely available public database, intended as a resource for researchers studying the immune response to SARS-CoV-2, is where the repertoires were released. The samples were drawn from two sources: the first 160 participants of the ongoing ImmuneRACE study, and about 1,300 subjects contributed by 6 global collaborators. A de-identified subject ID, COVID-19 status, age in years and sex were almost always included in the sample metadata. HLA class I and class II types, where available, came from metadata supplied by the sample provider rather than from assay-based typing. The investigation overall reported the following: Clinical and demographic metadata were provided uncurated, with the amount varying by source and participant.

Turning to this clone: It has no known antigen specificity. It has no much larger one-base neighbor in the sample; base qualities were not kept.

TCRbeta CDR3 regions were amplified from genomic DNA using the immunoSEQ Assay, a bias-controlled multiplex PCR. As for the original processing: The number of nucleated cells in each sample was estimated from the amplification of reference gene primers within the assay. To quantify the absolute abundance of each unique TCRbeta CDR3 rearrangement, sequence reads were collapsed and filtered. For each sample, productive Simpson clonality was calculated as the square root of Simpson's diversity index across productive rearrangements. Here the immuneACCESS table is served through TCRdb, limited to in-frame sequences with V and J called. Missing clones are a known gap in these copies; in checked studies unresolved V genes cover under half, and the rest lacks a known reason. V, J and clone size were drawn from that table, and D and trimming were deduced from the DNA. The sample includes roughly 150,000 clones, with more than 75% observed a single time. The ten largest clones capture 15% to 20% of the sample.

CDR1 and CDR2 were assigned from the germline V gene as ENHRY and SYGVKD. V is pared back by 3 bases and J by 2 bases, with 11 bases lying between the germline termini. The CDR3 runs 15 amino acids, cysteine and phenylalanine included. Only the CDR3 part of the read is kept: 45 bases, read in frame from the first base. Whole blood was collected in K2EDTA tubes by collaborating institutions according to the institutions' own protocols. For TCRbeta analysis, collaborator samples were shipped as frozen whole blood, as isolated PBMCs, or as DNA extracted from either sample type. The chain is encoded by TRBV10-3 joined to TRBJ1-5; TRBD1 is a possible D gene, resting on 5 matching bases. Sequenced input: peripheral blood. The origin of this receptor is a man aged 55 to 70 with active or convalescent COVID-19. This receptor has the CDR3 CAISDSGGRNQPQHF. The DNA is TGTGCCATCAGTGACTCGGGGGGTCGCAATCAGCCCCAGCATTTT.